The 7 T cell receptor beta chains below all came from one sample that was sequenced in a study of CD8+ T cells in alopecia areata. RNA, once extracted, was reverse transcribed into cDNA for use as the sequencing template. Profiling relied on immunoSEQ multiplex PCR, and the TCRdb table lists in-frame clones only, not all of them. The sample contains roughly 140,000 clones, 45% to 55% of which appear only once. Specimen: CD8+ T cells sorted from blood, collected at week 0. These receptors were collected from a human donor with alopecia areata.

The chain employs TRBV25-1 and TRBJ2-2; D is ambiguous. This CDR3 is 13 amino acids long. Germline CDR1 reads MGHDK; CDR2 reads SYGVNS. The V end was cut by 3 bases, the J end by 5 bases, with 7 bases between. The CDR3 region is CASSDLRTGELFF. The CDR3 region has the DNA TGTGCCAGCAGTGATTTAAGGACCGGGGAGCTGTTTTTT.

V gene TRBV30 combines with J gene TRBJ1-2; the D is unclear. Trimming shortened V by 5 bases and J by 4 bases, and 11 bases separated the two germline ends. Germline assignment: CDR1 GTSNPN and CDR2 SVGIG (reference sequence). The CDR3 length is 12 residues. For the CDR3, the DNA is TGTGCCTGGGCCCGAGGTGCCTATGGCTACACCTTC. Amino acid sequence: CAWARGAYGYTF.

The rearrangement joins TRBV6-6 to TRBJ1-1; D is unclear. V dropped 5 bases and J dropped 5 bases, with 12 bases sitting between them. CDR3 size: 13 residues. CDR1 and CDR2 from the germline V gene are MNHNY and SVGAGI (reference sequence). This CDR3 reads CASSPGFATEAFF. The CDR3 DNA reads TGTGCCAGCAGTCCAGGTTTTGCTACTGAAGCTTTCTTT.

This clone was found once. The same CDR3 arises from other DNA sequences in this sample as well. The rearrangement uses TRBV5-1 and TRBJ2-7; 9 bases align to TRBD1. Losses at the gene ends were 3 bases for V and 1 base for J; bases not matched to a gene: 2. The V gene's germline CDR1 is SGHRS and CDR2 YFSETQ. The CDR3 extends over 14 amino acids. DNA of the CDR3: TGCGCCAGCAGCTCGGGACAGGGATCCTACGAGCAGTACTTC. Translating it yields CASSSGQGSYEQYF.

This clone was recorded many times. The chain employs TRBV12-5 and TRBJ1-2, with 8 bases identical to TRBD1. The germline CDR1 and CDR2 sequences are LGHNT and FRNRAP. This CDR3 is 16 amino acids long. V shed 5 bases, J shed 1 base, and the junction held 9 bases outside the gene matches. The CDR3 DNA sequence: TGTGCTAGTGGTATGGAAGAGACAGGGGTTAACTATGGCTACACCTTC. Its translation: CASGMEETGVNYGYTF. The full variable domain, completed using reference TRBV12-5 and TRBJ1-2, is DARVTQTPRHKVTEMGQEVTMRCQPILGHNTVFWYRQTMMQGLELLAYFRNRAPLDDSGMPKDRFSAEMPDATLATLKIQPSEPRDSAVYFCASGMEETGVNYGYTFGSGTRLTVV.

In its sample, this clone ranks as large (0.1 to 1%). The CDR3 is CASSFPPSYEQYF. CDR3 DNA sequence: TGTGCCAGCAGCTTTCCACCATCCTACGAGCAGTACTTC. V usage is TRBV5-8 and J usage is TRBJ2-7; no definite D call. The CDR3 is 13 amino acids. CDR1 and CDR2 (germline): SGHTS, YDEGEE. The V gene lost 2 bases and the J gene lost 1 base, with 7 bases spanning the gap.

This clone was detected only a few times. This rearrangement joins TRBV6-1 to TRBJ1-5; perhaps TRBD1 as D (5 bases). Trimming removed 4 bases from V and 2 bases from J, with 12 bases in between. This CDR3 spans 15 amino acids. Per germline, CDR1 MNHNS and CDR2 SASEGT. The CDR3 is CASSGPREGNQPQHF. Here the CDR3 DNA reads TGTGCCAGCAGTGGCCCCAGGGAAGGCAATCAGCCCCAGCATTTT.